The T cell receptor beta chain under discussion was sequenced for a study of cytomegalovirus exposure and HLA in healthy donors. Broader study findings: A missense DCLRE1C variant was associated with V- and J-gene trimming of TCR beta chains in a later analysis, and an independent cohort replicated the association. Versus the 666-donor mean, an Asian-associated ancestry cluster reportedly showed fewer N-insertions in a later analysis. A further, later analysis showed that HLA-associated TCR beta chains (compared with equally common others) were more clonally expanded. Researchers had no immune exposure information except CMV serostatus available.

In regard to this clone: The antigen is not known.

It was with 60 Vbeta and 13 Jbeta primers that the PCR ran. This table comes from immunoSEQ multiplex PCR, and its TCRdb copy is limited to in-frame clones, with some not included. This sample has under 150,000 clones; about 80% occur once, and the top ten carry about 4%. The TCR originated in a woman aged 35 to 49 in good health and CMV-seronegative. Sequencing was performed on PBMCs.

The CDR3 region has the DNA TGTGCCAGCAGCTTGGCAGGGGGAAACACCATATATTTT. Its protein product is CASSLAGGNTIYF. The chain is built from TRBV5-4 and TRBJ1-3; the D gene is possibly TRBD1 (5 bases). Per germline, CDR1 SGHNT and CDR2 YYREEE (reference sequence). Trimming stripped 0 bases from V and 4 bases from J, with 5 bases between. CDR3 length equals 13 residues.